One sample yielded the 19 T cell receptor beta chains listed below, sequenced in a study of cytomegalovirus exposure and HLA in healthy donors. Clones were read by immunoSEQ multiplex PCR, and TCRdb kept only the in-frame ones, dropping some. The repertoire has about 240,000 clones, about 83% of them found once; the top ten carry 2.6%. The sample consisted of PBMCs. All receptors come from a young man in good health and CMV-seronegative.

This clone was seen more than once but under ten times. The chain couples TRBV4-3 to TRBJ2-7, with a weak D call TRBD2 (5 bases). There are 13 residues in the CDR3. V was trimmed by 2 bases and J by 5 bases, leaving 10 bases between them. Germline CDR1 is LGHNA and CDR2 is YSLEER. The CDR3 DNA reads TGCGCCAGCAGCCAACTACTAGACGACGAGCAGTACTTC. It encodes CASSQLLDDEQYF.

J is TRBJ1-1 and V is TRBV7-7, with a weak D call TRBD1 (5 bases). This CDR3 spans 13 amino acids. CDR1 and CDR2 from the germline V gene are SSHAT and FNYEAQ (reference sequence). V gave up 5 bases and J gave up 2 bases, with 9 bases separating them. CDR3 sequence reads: CASSPDTNTEAFF. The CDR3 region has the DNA TGTGCCAGCAGCCCGGACACCAACACTGAAGCTTTCTTT.

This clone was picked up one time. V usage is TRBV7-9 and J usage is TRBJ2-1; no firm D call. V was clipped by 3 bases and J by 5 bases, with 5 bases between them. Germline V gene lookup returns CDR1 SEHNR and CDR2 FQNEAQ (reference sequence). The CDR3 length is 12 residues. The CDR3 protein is CASSFRDNEQFF. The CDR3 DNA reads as TGTGCCAGCAGCTTCCGGGACAATGAGCAGTTCTTC.

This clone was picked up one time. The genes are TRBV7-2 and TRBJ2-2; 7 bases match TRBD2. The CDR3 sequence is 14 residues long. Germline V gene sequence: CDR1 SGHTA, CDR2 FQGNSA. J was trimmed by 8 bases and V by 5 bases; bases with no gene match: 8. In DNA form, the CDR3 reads TGTGCCAGCAGCCATCGGGGGGAATGGGGGGAGCTGTTTTTT. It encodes CASSHRGEWGELFF.

The CDR3 nucleotides are TGTGCCAGCAGTGGCCCTGCGGGTGATAGGTGGAACACTGAAGCTTTCTTT. Translating it yields CASSGPAGDRWNTEAFF. The chain employs TRBV28 and TRBJ1-1; D gene uncertain. Per the germline V gene, CDR1 is MDHEN and CDR2 is SYDVKM. The CDR3 contains 17 residues. Deletions cut 5 bases from V and 1 base from J, with 20 bases between.

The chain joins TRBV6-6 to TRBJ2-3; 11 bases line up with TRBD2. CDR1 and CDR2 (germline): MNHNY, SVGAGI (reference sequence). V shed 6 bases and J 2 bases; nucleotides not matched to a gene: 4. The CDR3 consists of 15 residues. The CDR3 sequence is CASRGTSGPTDTQYF. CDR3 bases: TGTGCCAGCAGGGGGACTAGCGGACCCACAGATACGCAGTATTTT.

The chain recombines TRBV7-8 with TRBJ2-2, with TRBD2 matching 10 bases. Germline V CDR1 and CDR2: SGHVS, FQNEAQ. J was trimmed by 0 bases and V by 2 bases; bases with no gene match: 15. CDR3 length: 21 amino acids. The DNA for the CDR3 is TGTGCCAGCAGCTTACGATCAAGCGGGGGGGCCTTGACAGCGAACACCGGGGAGCTGTTTTTT. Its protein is CASSLRSSGGALTANTGELFF.

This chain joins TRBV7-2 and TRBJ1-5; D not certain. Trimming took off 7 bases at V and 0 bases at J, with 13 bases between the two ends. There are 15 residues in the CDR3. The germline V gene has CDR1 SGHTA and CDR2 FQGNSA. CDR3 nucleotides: TGTGCCAGCACCCTCGGAGGGTATAGCAATCAGCCCCAGCATTTT. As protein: CASTLGGYSNQPQHF.

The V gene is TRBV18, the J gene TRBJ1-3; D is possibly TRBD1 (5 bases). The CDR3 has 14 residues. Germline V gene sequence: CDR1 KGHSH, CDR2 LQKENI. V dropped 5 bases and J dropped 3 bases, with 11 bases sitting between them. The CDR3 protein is CASSSTAIGNTIYF. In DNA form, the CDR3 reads TGTGCCAGCTCATCGACAGCCATTGGAAACACCATATATTTT.

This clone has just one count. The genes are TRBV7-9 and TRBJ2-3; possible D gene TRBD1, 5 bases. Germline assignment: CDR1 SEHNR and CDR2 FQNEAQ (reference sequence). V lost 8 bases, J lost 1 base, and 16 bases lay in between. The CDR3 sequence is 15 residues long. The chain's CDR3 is CASQNKGRGTDTQYF. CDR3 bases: TGTGCCAGCCAGAATAAAGGCAGGGGCACAGATACGCAGTATTTT.

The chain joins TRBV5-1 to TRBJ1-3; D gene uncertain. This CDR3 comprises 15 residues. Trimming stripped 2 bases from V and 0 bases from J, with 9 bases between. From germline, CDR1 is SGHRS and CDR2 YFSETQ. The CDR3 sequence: CASSLDRSSGNTIYF. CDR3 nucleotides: TGCGCCAGCAGCTTAGATAGGAGCTCTGGAAACACCATATATTTT.

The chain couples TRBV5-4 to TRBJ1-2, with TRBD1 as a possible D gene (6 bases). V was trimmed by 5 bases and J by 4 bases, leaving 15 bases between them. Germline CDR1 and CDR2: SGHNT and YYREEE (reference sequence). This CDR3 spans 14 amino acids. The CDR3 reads CASSSTGTSYGYTF. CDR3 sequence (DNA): TGTGCCAGCAGTTCCACCGGGACAAGCTATGGCTACACCTTC.

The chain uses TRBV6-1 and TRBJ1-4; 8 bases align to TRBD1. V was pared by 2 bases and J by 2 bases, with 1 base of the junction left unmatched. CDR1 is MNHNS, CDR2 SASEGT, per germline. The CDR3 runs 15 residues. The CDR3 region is CASSEQGATNEKLFF. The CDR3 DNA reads TGTGCCAGCAGTGAACAGGGGGCTACTAATGAAAAACTGTTTTTT.

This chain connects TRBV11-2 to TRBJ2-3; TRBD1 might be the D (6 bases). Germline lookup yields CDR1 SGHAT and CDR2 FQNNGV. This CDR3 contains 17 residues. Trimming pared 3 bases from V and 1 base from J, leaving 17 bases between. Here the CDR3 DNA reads TGTGCCAGCAGCTTGGGGTTCAGGGGACCTCGCACAGATACGCAGTATTTT. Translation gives CASSLGFRGPRTDTQYF.

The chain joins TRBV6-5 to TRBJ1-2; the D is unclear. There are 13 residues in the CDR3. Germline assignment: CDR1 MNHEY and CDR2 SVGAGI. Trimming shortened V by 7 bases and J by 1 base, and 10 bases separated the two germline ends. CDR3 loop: CASTRSLNYGYTF. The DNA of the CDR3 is TGTGCCAGCACTCGATCACTTAACTATGGCTACACCTTC.

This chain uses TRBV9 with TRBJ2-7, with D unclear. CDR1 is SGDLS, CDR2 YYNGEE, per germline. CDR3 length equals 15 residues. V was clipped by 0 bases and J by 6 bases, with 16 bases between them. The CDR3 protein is CASSVDVGVPSEQYF. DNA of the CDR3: TGTGCCAGCAGCGTAGACGTGGGCGTACCAAGCGAGCAGTACTTC.

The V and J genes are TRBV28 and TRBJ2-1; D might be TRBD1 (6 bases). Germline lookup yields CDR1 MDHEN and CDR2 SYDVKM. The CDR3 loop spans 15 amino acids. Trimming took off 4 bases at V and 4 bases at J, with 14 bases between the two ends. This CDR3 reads CASSSRTQGYNEQFF. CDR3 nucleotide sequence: TGTGCCAGCAGTTCTCGAACTCAGGGGTACAATGAGCAGTTCTTC.

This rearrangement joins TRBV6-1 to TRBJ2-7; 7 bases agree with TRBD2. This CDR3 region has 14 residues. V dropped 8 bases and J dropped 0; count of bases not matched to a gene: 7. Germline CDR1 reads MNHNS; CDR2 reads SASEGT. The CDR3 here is CASLASGNSYEQYF. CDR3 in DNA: TGTGCCAGCCTCGCTAGCGGTAACTCCTACGAGCAGTACTTC.

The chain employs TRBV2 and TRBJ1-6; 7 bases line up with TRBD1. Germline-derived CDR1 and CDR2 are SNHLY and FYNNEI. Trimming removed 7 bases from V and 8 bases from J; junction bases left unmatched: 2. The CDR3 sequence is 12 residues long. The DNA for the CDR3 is TGTGCCAGCACGGGACAGCATTCACCCCTCCACTTT. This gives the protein CASTGQHSPLHF.